What follows are 21 T cell receptor beta chains derived from one specimen sequenced in a study of T-cell memory formation after mild COVID-19. From the 5' RACE reads, TCRdb called clonotypes with MiXCR, one entry per CDR3 protein. The profile shows 300,000 to 400,000 distinct CDR3 sequences, around 28% of them singletons. Material: PBMCs or a T cell subset sorted from them (not recorded which). All receptors derive from an adult woman who had mild COVID-19 (a few samples of this study predate the infection). Cell type and time point are not known.

The gene calls are TRBV6-4 and TRBJ2-7; perhaps TRBD2 as D (6 bases). V dropped 0 bases and J dropped 2 bases, with 11 bases sitting between them. The V gene's germline CDR1 is MRHNA and CDR2 SNTAGT. The CDR3 is made up of 15 amino acids. CDR3 nucleotide sequence: TGTGCCAGCAGTGACTCCGCGGGGCCAACCTACGAGCAGTACTTC. Its protein is CASSDSAGPTYEQYF.

The CDR3 loop is CATSESQGYNEQFF. CDR3 in DNA: TGTGCCACCAGTGAGTCACAGGGATACAATGAGCAGTTCTTC. The V and J genes are TRBV24-1 and TRBJ2-1, with D possibly matching TRBD1 (6 bases). In germline, CDR1 is KGHDR, CDR2 SFDVKD. V was shortened by 4 bases and J by 4 bases, with 10 bases between the two germline ends. The length of the CDR3 is 14 residues.

The chain carries TRBV20-1 and TRBJ2-5; 7 positions agree with TRBD2. In germline, CDR1 is DFQATT, CDR2 SNEGSKA (reference sequence). Trimming cost V 3 bases and J 2 bases; bases outside gene matches: 9. The CDR3 has 15 residues. CDR3 sequence reads: CSASRASGLQETQYF. The CDR3 nucleotides are TGCAGTGCTAGCCGGGCTAGCGGACTACAAGAGACCCAGTACTTC.

This chain uses TRBV7-8 with TRBJ2-1; 10 bases match TRBD1. The germline CDR1 and CDR2 sequences are SGHVS and FQNEAQ. With V trimmed by 1 base and J by 7 bases, 4 bases remained unmatched. The CDR3 loop spans 15 amino acids. CDR3 in DNA: TGTGCCAGCAGCTTAGGACGGACAGGGGGAAATGAGCAGTTCTTC. It yields the protein CASSLGRTGGNEQFF.

The V gene is TRBV10-3, the J gene TRBJ2-7, with D unclear. The CDR3 sequence is 12 residues long. CDR1 and CDR2 (germline): ENHRY, SYGVKD. The V and J ends lost 4 bases and 3 bases respectively, with 7 bases between them. The CDR3 sequence is CAISATYYEQYF. CDR3 nucleotides: TGTGCCATCAGTGCCACTTACTACGAGCAGTACTTC.

The chain is built from TRBV29-1 and TRBJ2-3; possible D gene TRBD2, 5 bases. Germline V lookup: CDR1 SQVTM, CDR2 ANQGSEA. V lost 7 bases and J 2 bases, leaving 10 bases between the germline ends. CDR3 length equals 12 residues. CDR3 DNA sequence: TGCAGCGCGCAGCGGATCACAGATACGCAGTATTTT. It yields the protein CSAQRITDTQYF.

The chain couples TRBV20-1 to TRBJ2-3; D is ambiguous. V lost 0 bases to trimming and J lost 7 bases, with 11 bases between them. This CDR3 is built from 13 residues. Germline CDR1 and CDR2: DFQATT and SNEGSKA (reference sequence). The CDR3 region has the DNA TGCAGTGCTAGAGATCCCAGAGCATATACGCAGTATTTT. Translating it yields CSARDPRAYTQYF.

The table lists this clonotype with a few counts. The chain is built from TRBV7-2 and TRBJ1-2; no definite D call. Germline V gene data show CDR1 as SGHTA and CDR2 as FQGNSA. V lost 5 bases and J 0 bases, leaving 13 bases between the germline ends. The CDR3 extends over 15 amino acids. CDR3 sequence (DNA): TGTGCCAGCAGCCCAATCGTGGGGTCTAACTATGGCTACACCTTC. Its translation is CASSPIVGSNYGYTF.

The CDR3 coding sequence is TGTGCCAGCAGCTGGACAGGAGGGTACGGTGACTATGGCTACACCTTC. Encoded protein: CASSWTGGYGDYGYTF. The chain carries TRBV13 and TRBJ1-2, with 7 bases lining up with TRBD1. The CDR3 loop spans 16 amino acids. Germline-derived CDR1 and CDR2 are PRHDT and FYEKMQ (reference sequence). V shed 4 bases and J 3 bases; nucleotides not matched to a gene: 11.

The chain uses TRBV6-5 and TRBJ2-7, with TRBD1 matching 7 bases. CDR1 MNHEY and CDR2 SVGAGI come from the germline V gene. The V segment lost 0 bases and the J segment 2 bases; nucleotides outside the gene matches: 4. The CDR3 spans 15 residues. The CDR3 nucleotides read TGTGCCAGCAGTTACTCGGGGCAGGGGGCCTACGAGCAGTACTTC. Translation gives CASSYSGQGAYEQYF.

A few counts support this clonotype. The chain is built from TRBV18 and TRBJ1-2, with TRBD1 identical over 9 bases. V was pared by 6 bases and J by 6 bases, with 11 bases of the junction left unmatched. Germline V lookup: CDR1 KGHSH, CDR2 LQKENI. CDR3 length equals 15 residues. CDR3 region: CASSSDVRDRDGYTF. The CDR3 region has the DNA TGTGCCAGCTCTTCGGATGTCCGGGACAGGGATGGCTACACCTTC.

This clonotype was seen a few times. The chain links TRBV12-3 or TRBV12-4 to TRBJ1-2, with a weak D call TRBD1 (5 bases). The CDR3 consists of 10 residues. V was cut by 10 bases and J by 11 bases, with 14 bases left in between. CDR3 nucleotide sequence: TGTGCCACAGGGACGGTGGGTTACACCTTC. It encodes CATGTVGYTF.

The chain links TRBV12-3 or TRBV12-4 to TRBJ1-4; 10 nucleotides match TRBD1. Germline trimming cut 5 bases from V and 8 bases from J; bases unmatched to any gene: 5. The CDR3 has 14 amino acids. CDR3 protein: CASSTRTGGEKLFF. CDR3 DNA: TGTGCCAGCAGTACCCGGACAGGGGGGGAAAAACTGTTTTTT.

This clonotype has more than one count but fewer than ten. The CDR3: CASSLVGGSGTGGGYEQYF. CDR3 sequence (DNA): TGTGCCAGCAGCTTGGTAGGAGGGTCCGGGACAGGGGGCGGCTACGAGCAGTACTTC. J is TRBJ2-7 and V is TRBV5-6, with 12 bases fitting TRBD1. Germline values: CDR1 SGHDT, CDR2 YYEEEE. J was trimmed by 3 bases and V by 0 bases; bases with no gene match: 13. The CDR3 sequence is 19 residues long.

The chain carries TRBV7-9 and TRBJ2-3; D uncertain. Trimming shortened V by 0 bases and J by 4 bases, and 11 bases separated the two germline ends. CDR3 length: 15 amino acids. CDR1 is SEHNR, CDR2 FQNEAQ, per germline (reference sequence). CDR3 in DNA: TGTGCCAGCAGCTTAGCGTACGGTTCAGCAGATACGCAGTATTTT. Protein product: CASSLAYGSADTQYF.

V gene TRBV2 combines with J gene TRBJ2-7, with D perhaps TRBD2 (5 bases). V shed 3 bases and J shed 4 bases, with 13 bases lying between them. This CDR3 region has 14 residues. Germline CDR1 SNHLY, CDR2 FYNNEI. The CDR3 DNA reads as TGTGCCAGCAGTGACCCCCGGGGTGAATACGAGCAGTACTTC. This gives the protein CASSDPRGEYEQYF.

This chain uses TRBV7-3 with TRBJ2-1, with 7 bases lining up with TRBD2. The trim removed 3 bases at V and 6 bases at J, leaving 5 bases unmatched. This CDR3 comprises 14 residues. From germline, CDR1 is SGHTA and CDR2 FQGTGA. The DNA for the CDR3 is TGTGCCAGCAGCTTGGGGGGGGAGGGCAATGAGCAGTTCTTC. Its translation: CASSLGGEGNEQFF.

This clonotype occurred a few times. V gene TRBV29-1 combines with J gene TRBJ1-1; 9 bases agree with TRBD1. CDR3 length: 13 residues. After removal of 1 base from V and 7 bases from J, the junction contained 4 bases not matched to a gene. Per germline, CDR1 SQVTM and CDR2 ANQGSEA. This CDR3 reads CSVEGTGEVEAFF. CDR3 sequence (DNA): TGCAGCGTTGAAGGGACAGGGGAGGTTGAAGCTTTCTTT.

This clonotype was found once. The rearrangement joins TRBV6-1 to TRBJ2-7, with D perhaps matching TRBD1 (6 bases). CDR3 length equals 15 residues. Trimming removed 5 bases at V and 6 bases at J, with 20 bases between. Germline V gene data show CDR1 as MNHNS and CDR2 as SASEGT. The CDR3 region has the DNA TGTGCCAGCAGTCGGAACAGGGAAGTCGTAGGCGAGCAGTACTTC. Encoded protein: CASSRNREVVGEQYF.

This clonotype has more than one count but fewer than ten. This chain links TRBV7-3 with TRBJ2-6, with a weak D call TRBD1 (5 bases). The V gene's germline CDR1 is SGHTA and CDR2 FQGTGA. V gave up 5 bases and J gave up 0 bases, with 14 bases separating them. CDR3 length equals 17 residues. The CDR3 DNA sequence: TGTGCCAGCAGCGTTATAGACAGTGGCTCTGGGGCCAACGTCCTGACTTTC. Translated: CASSVIDSGSGANVLTF.

In its sample, this clonotype was seen once. V and J are TRBV10-3 and TRBJ1-1; possibly TRBD1 for D (5 bases). Looked up from germline, CDR1 is ENHRY and CDR2 is SYGVKD. Trimming stripped 6 bases from V and 1 base from J, with 15 bases between. The CDR3 is made up of 15 amino acids. CDR3 region: CAIRSPQGENTEAFF. CDR3 in DNA: TGTGCCATCAGATCCCCGCAGGGAGAGAACACTGAAGCTTTCTTT.